The clone carrying this T cell receptor (beta chain) has only a few counts. The data stem from a study of T-cell memory formation after mild COVID-19. TCRdb itself ran the 5' RACE reads through MiXCR, one entry per CDR3 protein. Here the sample spans about 390,000 distinct CDR3 sequences, approximately 15% being singletons. The CDR3 spans 14 residues. The receptor was isolated from a man aged 18 to 30 who had mild COVID-19 (a few samples of this study predate the infection). Cell type and time point are not known. The sequencing input was PBMCs or a T cell subset sorted from them (not recorded which). The chain carries TRBV21-1 and TRBJ2-5; the table's D call, TRBD2, has no DNA check behind it. TRBV21-1 is reported as a pseudogene. The CDR3 DNA reads TGTGCCAGCAGCAAAGGAAGGGGGAGGGAGACCCAGTACTTC. Protein sequence: CASSKGRGRETQYF.